These T cell receptor beta chains were read from a single sample in a study of regulatory T cells in long-lasting Graves disease. From the multiplex PCR reads, TCRdb called clonotypes with MiXCR, one entry per CDR3 protein. The sample yields around 450,000 distinct CDR3 sequences, roughly 16% seen once. The data were also submitted as part of a second study, on T cells in Graves' hyperthyroidism and ophthalmopathy.

Sequenced material: peripheral blood mononuclear cells (PBMCs), taken at new diagnosis, from a patient treated with antithyroid drugs. The receptors derive from a man aged 40-49 years with Graves disease. Both conserved end residues are part of each CDR3. Fields, in order: clone size, J gene, V gene, D gene, CDR3 DNA, CDR3 protein. A D gene is named only where the DNA matches it firmly. Rows give clone size only sometimes, using once, few, many, or a class for an expanded clone.

many TRBJ2-1 TRBV10-3 TRBD2 TGTGCCATCAGTGAGTCCCCGGGACTAGCGGTATCCGGTGATGAGCAGTTCTTC CAISESPGLAVSGDEQFF
many TRBJ2-5 TRBV12-5 - TGTGCTAGTGGTTTGGTAATTACCGGCATCGCCCAAGAGACCCAGTACTTC CASGLVITGIAQETQYF
many TRBJ2-1 TRBV7-9 TRBD1 TGTGCCAGCAGCCCCAGGGACAGAAACTACAATGAGCAGTTCTTC CASSPRDRNYNEQFF
many TRBJ2-3 TRBV12-3/TRBV12-4 - TGTGCCAGCAGTTTCTTGGCGGGCGTGAGCACAGATACGCAGTATTTT CASSFLAGVSTDTQYF
many TRBJ2-2 TRBV7-8 - TGTGCCAGCAGCTCCTTAATTTCAGGGGAGCTGTTTTTT CASSSLISGELFF
many TRBJ2-5 TRBV3-1 - TGTGCCAGCAGCCAAGATTTAACACAGCGACAGACCCAGTACTTC CASSQDLTQRQTQYF
many TRBJ1-5 TRBV6-1 - TGTGCCAGCAGTGAAGGGAACAATCAGCCCCAGCATTTT CASSEGNNQPQHF
- TRBJ2-7 TRBV20-1 - TGCAGTGCTAGAATCGGGGTGGGGGTCTTCACCGGGGAGCAGTACTTC CSARIGVGVFTGEQYF
many TRBJ2-1 TRBV11-3 - TGTGCCAGCAGCCCCGAGGGGTTCAATGAGCAGTTCTTC CASSPEGFNEQFF
many TRBJ1-3 TRBV18 - TGTGCCAGCTCACCGAGGGCAGACGGAAACACCATATATTTT CASSPRADGNTIYF
many TRBJ1-6 TRBV7-9 - TGTGCCAGCAGCTTGGGGGAATCACCCCTCCACTTT CASSLGESPLHF
few TRBJ1-5 TRBV30 TRBD1 TGTGCCTGGAGTCTGCAGGGGGCGAGTCAGCCCCAGCATTTT CAWSLQGASQPQHF
few TRBJ1-5 TRBV5-1 - TGCGCCAGCAGCAGGGACGGTCTGAATCAGCCCCAGCATTTT CASSRDGLNQPQHF
many TRBJ2-1 TRBV27 TRBD2 TGTGCCAGCAGTTTCGGGACTAGCGTTTGGTTC CASSFGTSVWF
few TRBJ2-3 TRBV29-1 - TGCAGCGTCCCAGGGAGGATAGCCACAGATACGCAGTATTTT CSVPGRIATDTQYF
many TRBJ2-7 TRBV12-3/TRBV12-4 TRBD2 TGTGCCAGCAGTAGGAGCGGGGGAGCCTACGAGCAGTACTTC CASSRSGGAYEQYF
few TRBJ2-7 TRBV30 - TGTGCCTGGAGGGGCCATGACAGGAAAAATTCCATCTCCTACGAGCAGTACTTC CAWRGHDRKNSISYEQYF
- TRBJ2-1 TRBV9 TRBD2 TGTGCCAGCAGCGTAGTGAGCGGGAGAGGAAATGAGCAGTTCTTC CASSVVSGRGNEQFF
- TRBJ2-1 TRBV28 TRBD1 TGTGCCAGCACCTTGCGGGTGGCAGGGGGCTACAATGAGCAGTTCTTC CASTLRVAGGYNEQFF
many TRBJ2-7 TRBV30 TRBD1 TGTGCCTGGAGTGTGGCGGACAGGGACTACGAGCAGTACTTC CAWSVADRDYEQYF
many TRBJ2-5 TRBV20-1 TRBD2 TGCAGTGCTAGACTAGCGGGAGCCACACAAGAGACCCAGTACTTC CSARLAGATQETQYF
few TRBJ2-7 TRBV19 - TGTGCCAGTAGTATATGGATTTCGGGCGCTGACTACGAGCAGTACTTC CASSIWISGADYEQYF
many TRBJ2-3 TRBV7-2 - TGTGCCAGCAGCTTAGGGGGAACCACAGATACGCAGTATTTT CASSLGGTTDTQYF
many TRBJ2-3 TRBV2 TRBD2 TGTGCCAGCACCCTAGGACTAGCGGGGACAGATACGCAGTATTTT CASTLGLAGTDTQYF
many TRBJ2-7 TRBV28 TRBD2 TGTGCCAGCAGTTTGCGGCTAGCGGTGGGTTACGAGCAGTACTTC CASSLRLAVGYEQYF